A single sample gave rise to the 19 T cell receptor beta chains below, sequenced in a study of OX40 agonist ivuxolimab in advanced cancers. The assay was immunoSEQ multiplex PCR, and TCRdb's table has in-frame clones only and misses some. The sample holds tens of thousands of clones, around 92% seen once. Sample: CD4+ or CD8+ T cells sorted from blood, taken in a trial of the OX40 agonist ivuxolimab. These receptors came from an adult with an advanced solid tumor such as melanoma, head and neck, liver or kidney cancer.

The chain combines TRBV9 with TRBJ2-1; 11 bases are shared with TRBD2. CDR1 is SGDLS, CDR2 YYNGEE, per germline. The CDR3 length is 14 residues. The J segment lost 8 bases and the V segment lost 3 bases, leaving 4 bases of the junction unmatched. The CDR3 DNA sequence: TGTGCCAGCAGCGGAACTAGCGGGAGTTATGAGCAGTTCTTC. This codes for CASSGTSGSYEQFF.

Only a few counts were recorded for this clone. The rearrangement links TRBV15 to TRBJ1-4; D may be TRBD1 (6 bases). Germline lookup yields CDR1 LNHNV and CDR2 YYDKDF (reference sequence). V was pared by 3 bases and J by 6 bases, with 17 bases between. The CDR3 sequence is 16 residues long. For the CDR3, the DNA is TGTGCCACCAGCAGGAGGGGGGTAGAGGGAGATGAAAAACTGTTTTTT. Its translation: CATSRRGVEGDEKLFF.

The CDR3 reads CASSLAGTGDEKLFF. For the CDR3, the DNA is TGTGCCAGCAGCTTGGCCGGGACGGGGGATGAAAAACTGTTTTTT. The genes are TRBV5-6 and TRBJ1-4; D is perhaps TRBD1 (5 bases). CDR1 is SGHDT, CDR2 YYEEEE, per germline. The CDR3 contains 15 residues. The V and J ends lost 0 bases and 6 bases respectively, with 12 bases between them. The full variable domain, with the rest looked up from reference TRBV5-6 and TRBJ1-4, is DAGVTQSPTHLIKTRGQQVTLRCSPKSGHDTVSWYQQALGQGPQFIFQYYEEEERQRGNFPDRFSGHQFPNYSSELNVNALLLGDSALYLCASSLAGTGDEKLFFGSGTQLSVL.

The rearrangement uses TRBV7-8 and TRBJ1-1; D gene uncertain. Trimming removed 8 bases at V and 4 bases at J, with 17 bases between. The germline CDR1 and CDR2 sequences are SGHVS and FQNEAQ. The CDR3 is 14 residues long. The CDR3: CASSPTRGGTEAFF. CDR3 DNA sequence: TGTGCCAGCTCTCCTACCAGAGGCGGCACTGAAGCTTTCTTT.

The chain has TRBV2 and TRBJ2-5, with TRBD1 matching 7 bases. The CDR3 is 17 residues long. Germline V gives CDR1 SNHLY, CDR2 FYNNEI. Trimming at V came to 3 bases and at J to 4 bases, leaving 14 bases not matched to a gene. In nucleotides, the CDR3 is TGTGCCAGCAGTGACGGTGGCAGGGGGAACCCTGGAGAGACCCAGTACTTC. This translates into CASSDGGRGNPGETQYF. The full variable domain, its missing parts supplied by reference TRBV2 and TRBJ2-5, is EPEVTQTPSHQVTQMGQEVILRCVPISNHLYFYWYRQILGQKVEFLVSFYNNEISEKSEIFDDQFSVERPDGSNFTLKIRSTKLEDSAMYFCASSDGGRGNPGETQYFGPGTRLLVL.

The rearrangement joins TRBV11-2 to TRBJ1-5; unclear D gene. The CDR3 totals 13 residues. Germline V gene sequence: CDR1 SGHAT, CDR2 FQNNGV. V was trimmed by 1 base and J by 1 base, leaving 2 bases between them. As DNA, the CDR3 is TGTGCCAGCAGCTTAGCCAGCAATCAGCCCCAGCATTTT. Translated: CASSLASNQPQHF.

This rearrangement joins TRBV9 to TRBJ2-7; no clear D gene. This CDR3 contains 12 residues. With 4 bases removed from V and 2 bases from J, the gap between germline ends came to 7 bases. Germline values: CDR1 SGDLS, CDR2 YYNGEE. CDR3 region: CASSTPPYEQYF. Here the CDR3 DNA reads TGTGCCAGCAGCACCCCTCCCTACGAGCAGTACTTC.

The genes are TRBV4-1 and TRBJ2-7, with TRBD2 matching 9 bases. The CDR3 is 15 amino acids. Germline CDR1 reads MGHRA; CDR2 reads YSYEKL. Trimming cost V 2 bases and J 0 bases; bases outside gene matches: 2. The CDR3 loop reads CASSQSSGNSYEQYF. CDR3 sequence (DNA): TGCGCCAGCAGCCAATCTAGCGGGAACTCCTACGAGCAGTACTTC.

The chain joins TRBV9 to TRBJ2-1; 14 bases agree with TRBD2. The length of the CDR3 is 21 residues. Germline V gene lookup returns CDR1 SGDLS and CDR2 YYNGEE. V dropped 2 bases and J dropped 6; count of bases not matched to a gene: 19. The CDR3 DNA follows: TGTGCCAGCAGCGTTCCGAGGCAGGGCAATATCGGGACTAGCGGGAGCAATGAGCAGTTCTTC. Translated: CASSVPRQGNIGTSGSNEQFF.

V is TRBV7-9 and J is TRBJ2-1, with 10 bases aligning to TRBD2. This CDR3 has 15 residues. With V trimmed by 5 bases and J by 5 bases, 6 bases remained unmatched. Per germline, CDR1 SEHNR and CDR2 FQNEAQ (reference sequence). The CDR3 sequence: CASSPRTSGHNEQFF. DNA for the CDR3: TGTGCCAGCAGCCCAAGGACTAGCGGCCACAATGAGCAGTTCTTC.

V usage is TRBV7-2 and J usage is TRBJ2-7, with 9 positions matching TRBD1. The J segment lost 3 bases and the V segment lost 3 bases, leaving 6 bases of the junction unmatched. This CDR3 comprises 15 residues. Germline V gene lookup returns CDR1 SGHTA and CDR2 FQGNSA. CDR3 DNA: TGTGCCAGCAGCTTCTTTCTGGGACAGGGCTACGAGCAGTACTTC. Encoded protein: CASSFFLGQGYEQYF.

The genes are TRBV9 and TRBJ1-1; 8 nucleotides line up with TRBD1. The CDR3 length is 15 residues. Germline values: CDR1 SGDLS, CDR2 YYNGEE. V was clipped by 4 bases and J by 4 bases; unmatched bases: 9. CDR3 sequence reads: CASSPSGTGGTEAFF. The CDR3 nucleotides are TGTGCCAGCAGCCCTTCCGGGACAGGAGGCACTGAAGCTTTCTTT.

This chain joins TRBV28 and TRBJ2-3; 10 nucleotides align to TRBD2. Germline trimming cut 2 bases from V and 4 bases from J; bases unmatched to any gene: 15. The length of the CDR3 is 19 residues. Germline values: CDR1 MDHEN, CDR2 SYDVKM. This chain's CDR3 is CASSLGDGRLAGAPDTQYF. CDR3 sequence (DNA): TGTGCCAGCAGTTTAGGGGACGGGCGGCTAGCGGGAGCCCCAGATACGCAGTATTTT.

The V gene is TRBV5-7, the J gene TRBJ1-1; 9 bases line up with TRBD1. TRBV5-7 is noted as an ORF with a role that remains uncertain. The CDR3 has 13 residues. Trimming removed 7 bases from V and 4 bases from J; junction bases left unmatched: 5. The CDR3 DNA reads TGTGCCAGCGGGACAGGGCATGGCACTGAAGCTTTCTTT. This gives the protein CASGTGHGTEAFF.

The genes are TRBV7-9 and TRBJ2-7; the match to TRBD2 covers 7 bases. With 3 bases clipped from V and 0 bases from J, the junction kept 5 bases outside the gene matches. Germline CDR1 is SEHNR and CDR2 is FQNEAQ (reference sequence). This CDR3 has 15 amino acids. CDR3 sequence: CASSLASGNSYEQYF. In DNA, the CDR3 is TGTGCCAGCAGCTTGGCTAGCGGTAACTCCTACGAGCAGTACTTC.

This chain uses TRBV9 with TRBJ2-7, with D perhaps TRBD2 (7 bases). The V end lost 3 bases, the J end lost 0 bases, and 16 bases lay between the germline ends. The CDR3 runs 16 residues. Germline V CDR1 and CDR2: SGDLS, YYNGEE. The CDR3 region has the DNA TGTGCCAGCAGCGCCGGGGGGCTGCCCAGCTCCTACGAGCAGTACTTC. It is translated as CASSAGGLPSSYEQYF. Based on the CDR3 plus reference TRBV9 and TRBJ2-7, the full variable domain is DSGVTQTPKHLITATGQRVTLRCSPRSGDLSVYWYQQSLDQGLQFLIQYYNGEERAKGNILERFSAQQFPDLHSELNLSSLELGDSALYFCASSAGGLPSSYEQYFGPGTRLTVT.

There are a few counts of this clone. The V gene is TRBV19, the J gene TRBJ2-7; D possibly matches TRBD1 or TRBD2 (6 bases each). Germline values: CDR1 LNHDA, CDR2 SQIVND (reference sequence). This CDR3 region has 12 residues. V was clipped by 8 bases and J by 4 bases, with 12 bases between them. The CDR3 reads CASSTGRYEQYF. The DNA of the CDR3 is TGTGCCAGTTCAACAGGGAGGTACGAGCAGTACTTC.

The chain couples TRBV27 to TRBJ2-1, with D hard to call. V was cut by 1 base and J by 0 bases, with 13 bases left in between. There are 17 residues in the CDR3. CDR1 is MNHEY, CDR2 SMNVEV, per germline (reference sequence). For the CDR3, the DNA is TGTGCCAGCAGTTTATGGCAAATGCGATACTCCTACAATGAGCAGTTCTTC. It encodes CASSLWQMRYSYNEQFF.

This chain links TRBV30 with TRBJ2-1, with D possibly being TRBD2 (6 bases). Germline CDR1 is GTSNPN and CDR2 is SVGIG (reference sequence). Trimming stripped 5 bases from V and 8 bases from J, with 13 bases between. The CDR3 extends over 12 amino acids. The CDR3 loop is CAWGGLRDEQFF. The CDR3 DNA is TGTGCCTGGGGGGGACTCCGCGATGAGCAGTTCTTC.